This T cell receptor (beta chain) appears in the sequencing data of a study of OX40 agonist ivuxolimab in advanced cancers. Background on the study: The diagnoses of dose-escalation patients were hepatocellular carcinoma, melanoma, renal cell or head and neck cancer. Points from the study as a whole: Both blood CD4+ and CD8+ T cells showed clonal growth by week 6 at 0.1 to 3.0 mg/kg. Expanded clones tended on average to be more numerous among CD8+ T cells than CD4+.

The table came from immunoSEQ multiplex PCR; TCRdb's copy has only in-frame clones and leaves some out. The sample records about 75,000 clones, roughly 84% being singletons. This clone showed up just a few times. Its cognate antigen is unknown. The germline V gene has CDR1 SNHLY and CDR2 FYNNEI. With 6 bases removed from V and 4 bases from J, the gap between germline ends came to 1 base. CDR3 length: 10 residues. Autoimmune disease history or systemic immunosuppression was exclusionary. The chain couples TRBV2 to TRBJ2-1, with unresolved D. The receptor's source is an adult with an advanced solid tumor such as melanoma, head and neck, liver or kidney cancer. The sequencing used CD4+ or CD8+ T cells sorted from blood, collected in a trial of the OX40 agonist ivuxolimab. The CDR3 DNA sequence: TGTGCCAGCAGATACAATGAGCAGTTCTTC. As protein: CASRYNEQFF.